This record concerns one TCR beta chain sequence. The source of the sample is a study of OX40 agonist ivuxolimab in advanced cancers. The CDR3 spans 13 residues. V lost 4 bases, J lost 7 bases, and 4 bases stayed unmatched. Germline CDR1 SGHVS, CDR2 FNYEAQ. Clones were read by immunoSEQ multiplex PCR, and TCRdb kept only the in-frame ones, dropping some. The sample contains 60,000 to 65,000 clones, approximately 89% of which appear only once. Exclusion of a patient followed from autoimmune disease history or systemic immunosuppression. This chain connects TRBV7-6 to TRBJ1-2, with TRBD1 matching over 9 bases. This receptor was identified in an adult with an advanced solid tumor such as melanoma, head and neck, liver or kidney cancer. The sample here was CD4+ or CD8+ T cells sorted from blood, taken in a trial of the OX40 agonist ivuxolimab. This CDR3 reads CASSSGTGLGYTF. The CDR3, as DNA: TGTGCCAGCAGCTCCGGGACAGGGCTTGGCTACACCTTC.